This T cell receptor (beta chain) appears in the sequencing data of a study of OX40 agonist ivuxolimab in advanced cancers. Systemic immunosuppression or a history of autoimmune disease excluded patients. This table comes from immunoSEQ multiplex PCR, and its TCRdb copy is limited to in-frame clones, with some not included. The sample carries about 70,000 clones, roughly nine tenths recorded once. The CDR3 loop spans 15 amino acids. Germline values: CDR1 LNHDA, CDR2 SQIVND (reference sequence). The V end was cut by 10 bases, the J end by 2 bases, with 20 bases between. The material was CD4+ or CD8+ T cells sorted from blood, obtained in a trial of the OX40 agonist ivuxolimab. The receptor was isolated from an adult with an advanced solid tumor such as melanoma, head and neck, liver or kidney cancer. The rearrangement uses TRBV19 and TRBJ2-5; a possible D gene is TRBD1 (6 bases). The DNA for the CDR3 is TGTGCCACCGAAAGAGTCCCCAGGGGTCAAGAGACCCAGTACTTC. It specifies CATERVPRGQETQYF. Filled out from reference TRBV19 and TRBJ2-5, the complete variable domain reads DGGITQSPKYLFRKEGQNVTLSCEQNLNHDAMYWYRQDPGQGLRLIYYSQIVNDFQKGDIAEGYSVSREKKESFPLTVTSAQKNPTAFYLCATERVPRGQETQYFGPGTRLLVL.